This T cell receptor beta chain was captured in a study of fetal regulatory T cell absence and autoimmunity. On this clone: Its cognate antigen is unknown.

Sequencing was at survey level. Assay: immunoSEQ multiplex PCR; the TCRdb copy retains only in-frame clones and omits some. The repertoire holds 95,000 or so clones, with approximately 79% as singletons. Study-level results: Broadly similar TRB gene family usage was seen in pancreas and cord blood. Compared with cord blood, pancreas showed oligoclonal TCR enrichment, some clones over 80-fold. In IPEX syndrome, oligoclonal enrichment was read as supporting prenatal antigen-driven autoimmunity in the pancreas.

The length of the CDR3 is 18 residues. In germline, CDR1 is SGHTA, CDR2 FQGNSA. Germline trimming cut 1 base from V and 1 base from J; bases unmatched to any gene: 4. This clonotype was sampled from a male donor with IPEX syndrome. The rearrangement joins TRBV7-2 to TRBJ2-3; 14 nucleotides match TRBD2. Sequencing was done on a sample of pancreas tissue. The CDR3 bases are TGTGCCAGCAGCTTAGAGGGACTAGCGGGAGAAGGCACAGATACGCAGTATTTT. Amino acids: CASSLEGLAGEGTDTQYF.